The 19 T cell receptor beta chains in this list originate from one sample, sequenced in a study of blood T cell repertoires in COVID-19 (TCRdb year 2020). Library method: the immunoSEQ multiplex PCR assay. Sourced from immuneACCESS, this table was stored by TCRdb with only in-frame sequences that have V and J called. A share of the clones is absent; for the studies checked, an unresolved V gene accounts for under half, and the remainder has no known explanation. This sample lists about 70,000 clones; about 92% were detected once. The ten biggest clones cover just over 9% of the sample. Sequences were obtained from peripheral blood. All receptors derive from a human donor in a cohort sampled during active COVID-19.

The chain employs TRBV2 and TRBJ2-3; 9 bases match TRBD1. Trimming cost V 11 bases and J 4 bases; bases outside gene matches: 4. Germline V gene data show CDR1 as SNHLY and CDR2 as FYNNEI. CDR3 size: 12 residues. CDR3 DNA: TGTGCCGTCCGGGACAGGGCAGATACGCAGTATTTT. Its protein is CAVRDRADTQYF.

The rearrangement joins TRBV19 to TRBJ2-7; no definite D call. The CDR3 extends over 13 amino acids. In germline, CDR1 is LNHDA, CDR2 SQIVND (reference sequence). V lost 3 bases to trimming and J lost 5 bases, with 11 bases between them. CDR3 region: CASSINGFDEQYF. The CDR3 nucleotides are TGTGCCAGTAGTATTAACGGGTTCGACGAGCAGTACTTC.

The chain combines TRBV18 with TRBJ1-5; tentatively, D is TRBD1 (6 bases). The germline V gene encodes CDR1 KGHSH and CDR2 LQKENI. Between the trimmed V and J ends, which lost 6 bases and 0 bases, there was a span of 15 bases. The CDR3 spans 16 residues. The CDR3 reads CASSWGGPASNQPQHF. The CDR3 DNA reads as TGTGCCAGCTCTTGGGGGGGCCCCGCTAGCAATCAGCCCCAGCATTTT.

V is TRBV20-1 and J is TRBJ2-7; 9 positions match TRBD2. Germline V gene lookup returns CDR1 DFQATT and CDR2 SNEGSKA (reference sequence). V shed 3 bases and J 2 bases; nucleotides not matched to a gene: 8. CDR3 length equals 15 residues. The CDR3 sequence: CSASLVSGSPYEQYF. CDR3 sequence (DNA): TGCAGTGCTAGTCTCGTTAGCGGGAGCCCCTACGAGCAGTACTTC.

The J gene is TRBJ2-5, the V gene TRBV10-3; TRBD1 matches at 9 bases. Germline V gene data show CDR1 as ENHRY and CDR2 as SYGVKD. The CDR3 is made up of 16 amino acids. The trim removed 0 bases at V and 3 bases at J, leaving 5 bases unmatched. The CDR3 reads CAISESPGTGKETQYF. CDR3 DNA sequence: TGTGCCATCAGTGAGTCCCCGGGGACAGGGAAAGAGACCCAGTACTTC.

The chain links TRBV5-8 to TRBJ2-3; TRBD1 matches at 10 bases. The germline gives CDR1 SGHTS, CDR2 YDEGEE. With 4 bases clipped from V and 5 bases from J, the junction kept 4 bases outside the gene matches. This CDR3 is 14 amino acids long. The CDR3: CASSLGTGEDTQYF. The CDR3 nucleotides are TGTGCCAGCAGCCTTGGGACAGGGGAAGATACGCAGTATTTT.

The chain recombines TRBV4-3 with TRBJ2-1, with TRBD2 as a possible D gene (5 bases). The germline V and J ends were trimmed by 1 base and 4 bases, with 11 bases remaining between them. The CDR3 is made up of 15 amino acids. Germline V lookup: CDR1 LGHNA, CDR2 YSLEER. CDR3 sequence: CASSQASSRYNEQFF. For the CDR3, the DNA is TGCGCCAGCAGCCAAGCGTCTAGCAGATACAATGAGCAGTTCTTC.

This chain connects TRBV3-1 (or the pseudogene TRBV3-2) to TRBJ1-1; D is possibly TRBD1 (5 bases). Germline V gives CDR1 LGHDT, CDR2 YNNKEL (reference sequence). With 4 bases removed from V and 2 bases from J, the gap between germline ends came to 8 bases. The CDR3 totals 13 residues. CDR3 in DNA: TGTGCCAGCAGCCCGGGGGTCAACACTGAAGCTTTCTTT. This gives the protein CASSPGVNTEAFF.

The rearrangement uses TRBV28 and TRBJ2-7; 7 bases fit TRBD2. The trim removed 8 bases at V and 2 bases at J, leaving 9 bases unmatched. CDR1 MDHEN and CDR2 SYDVKM come from the germline V gene. CDR3 length: 14 amino acids. This CDR3 is CASARPAGPYEQYF. The CDR3 DNA sequence: TGTGCCAGCGCGAGGCCAGCGGGGCCCTACGAGCAGTACTTC.

This chain joins TRBV11-1 and TRBJ2-7; TRBD2 is a possible D gene (5 bases). V was shortened by 5 bases and J by 3 bases, with 11 bases between the two germline ends. This CDR3 comprises 13 residues. Looked up from germline, CDR1 is SGHAT and CDR2 is FQDESV (reference sequence). The CDR3 here is CASSLRRDYEQYF. The CDR3, as DNA: TGTGCCAGCAGCCTGCGCCGGGACTACGAGCAGTACTTC.

The chain joins TRBV29-1 to TRBJ2-7, with TRBD2 matching over 15 bases. V dropped 0 bases and J dropped 5; count of bases not matched to a gene: 5. CDR3 length: 16 residues. Germline CDR1 reads SQVTM; CDR2 reads ANQGSEA. The CDR3 DNA is TGCAGCGTTGAAGATCCCGGGACTAGCGGGAGGAACGAGCAGTACTTC. This encodes CSVEDPGTSGRNEQYF.

The rearrangement uses TRBV7-2 and TRBJ1-2, with D perhaps TRBD1 (5 bases). The CDR3 sequence is 15 residues long. The germline V gene encodes CDR1 SGHTA and CDR2 FQGNSA. Deletions cut 2 bases from V and 4 bases from J, with 14 bases between. The CDR3 loop is CASSLLTGGIYGYTF. The DNA for the CDR3 is TGTGCCAGCAGCTTACTCACAGGCGGGATCTATGGCTACACCTTC.

The gene calls are TRBV7-2 and TRBJ2-1, with 11 positions matching TRBD2. Losses at the gene ends were 0 bases for V and 10 bases for J; bases not matched to a gene: 11. The CDR3 sequence is 17 residues long. Germline CDR1 SGHTA, CDR2 FQGNSA. The CDR3: CASSLASWLAGGDEQFF. CDR3 in DNA: TGTGCCAGCAGCTTAGCCAGTTGGCTAGCGGGAGGTGACGAGCAGTTCTTC.

This sequence joins TRBV28 and TRBJ1-2; a possible D gene is TRBD1 (5 bases). Germline V lookup: CDR1 MDHEN, CDR2 SYDVKM. The CDR3 is made up of 18 amino acids. V was trimmed by 2 bases and J by 7 bases, leaving 26 bases between them. The DNA of the CDR3 is TGTGCCAGCAGTTTACCCCAGGGCCCCTCAGACTGGACCGCTGGCTACACCTTC. This encodes CASSLPQGPSDWTAGYTF.

The CDR3: CASSTGLAGVNGELFF. In DNA, the CDR3 is TGTGCCAGCAGCACGGGACTAGCGGGAGTTAACGGGGAGCTGTTTTTT. The V gene is TRBV28, the J gene TRBJ2-2; 14 positions agree with TRBD2. Germline trimming cut 6 bases from V and 7 bases from J; bases unmatched to any gene: 7. CDR3 length: 16 amino acids. Germline CDR1 MDHEN, CDR2 SYDVKM.

The chain joins TRBV5-1 to TRBJ2-1; the D gene is possibly TRBD2 (5 bases). The CDR3 is 17 residues long. CDR1 and CDR2 from the germline V gene are SGHRS and YFSETQ. Trimming cost V 0 bases and J 0 bases, with 13 bases left between them. The DNA for the CDR3 is TGCGCCAGCAGCTTGGGCGGCGGGCCAAGCTCCTACAATGAGCAGTTCTTC. Residues: CASSLGGGPSSYNEQFF.

The chain uses TRBV10-2 and TRBJ2-3, with a tentative D call TRBD2 (6 bases). CDR1 and CDR2 (germline): WSHSY, SAAADI. Trimming cost V 5 bases and J 0 bases, with 9 bases left between them. There are 14 residues in the CDR3. The CDR3 sequence is CASSTGESTDTQYF. The CDR3 nucleotides are TGCGCCAGCAGTACGGGGGAGAGCACAGATACGCAGTATTTT.

V usage is TRBV9 and J usage is TRBJ2-1; 9 bases align to TRBD1. Germline-derived CDR1 and CDR2 are SGDLS and YYNGEE. The CDR3 extends over 17 amino acids. V gave up 5 bases and J gave up 1 base; unmatched junction bases: 10. The CDR3 is CASRLSSGTGSYNEQFF. The CDR3 DNA sequence: TGTGCCAGCAGGTTATCATCCGGGACAGGGTCCTACAATGAGCAGTTCTTC.

The J gene is TRBJ2-7, the V gene TRBV13; 9 bases are shared with TRBD2. Germline V gene sequence: CDR1 PRHDT, CDR2 FYEKMQ (reference sequence). The CDR3 runs to 17 residues. V dropped 1 base and J dropped 0; count of bases not matched to a gene: 7. Written as DNA, the CDR3 is TGTGCCAGCAGCTTAGAGGGTCTAGCGGGGCCCTCCTACGAGCAGTACTTC. Translated, it gives CASSLEGLAGPSYEQYF.